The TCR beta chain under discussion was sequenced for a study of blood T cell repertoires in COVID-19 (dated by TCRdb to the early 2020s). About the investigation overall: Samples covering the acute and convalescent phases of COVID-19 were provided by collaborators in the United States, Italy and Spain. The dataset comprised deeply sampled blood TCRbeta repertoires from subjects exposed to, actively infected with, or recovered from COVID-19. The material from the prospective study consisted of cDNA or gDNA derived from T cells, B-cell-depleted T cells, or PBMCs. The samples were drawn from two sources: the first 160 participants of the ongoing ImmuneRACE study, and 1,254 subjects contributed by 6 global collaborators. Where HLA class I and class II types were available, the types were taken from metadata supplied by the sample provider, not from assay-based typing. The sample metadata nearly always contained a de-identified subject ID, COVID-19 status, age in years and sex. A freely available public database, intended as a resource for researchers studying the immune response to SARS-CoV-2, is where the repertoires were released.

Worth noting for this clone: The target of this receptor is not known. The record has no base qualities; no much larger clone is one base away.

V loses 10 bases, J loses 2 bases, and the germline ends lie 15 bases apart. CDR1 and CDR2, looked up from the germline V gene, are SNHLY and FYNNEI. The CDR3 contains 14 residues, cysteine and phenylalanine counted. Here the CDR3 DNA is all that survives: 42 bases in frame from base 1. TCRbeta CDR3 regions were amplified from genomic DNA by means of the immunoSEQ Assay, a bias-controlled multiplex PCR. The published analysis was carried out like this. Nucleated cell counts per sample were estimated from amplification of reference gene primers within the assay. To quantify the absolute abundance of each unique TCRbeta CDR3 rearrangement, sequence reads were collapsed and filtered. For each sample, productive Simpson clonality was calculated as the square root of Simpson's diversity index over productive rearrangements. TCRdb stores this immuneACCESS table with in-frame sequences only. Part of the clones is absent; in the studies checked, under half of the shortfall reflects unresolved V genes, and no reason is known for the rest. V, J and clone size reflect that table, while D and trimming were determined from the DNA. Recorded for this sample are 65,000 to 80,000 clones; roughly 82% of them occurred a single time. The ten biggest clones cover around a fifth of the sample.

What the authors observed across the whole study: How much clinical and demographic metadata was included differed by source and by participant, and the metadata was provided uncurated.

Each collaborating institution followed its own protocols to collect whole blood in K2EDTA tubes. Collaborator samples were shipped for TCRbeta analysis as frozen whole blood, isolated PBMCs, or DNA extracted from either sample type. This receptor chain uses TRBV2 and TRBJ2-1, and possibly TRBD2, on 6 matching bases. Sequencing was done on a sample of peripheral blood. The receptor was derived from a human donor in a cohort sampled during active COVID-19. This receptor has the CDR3 CANVDGLTYNEQFF. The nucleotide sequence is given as TGTGCCAACGTGGACGGACTAACCTACAATGAGCAGTTCTTC. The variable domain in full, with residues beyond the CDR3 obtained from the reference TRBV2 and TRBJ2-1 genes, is EPEVTQTPSHQVTQMGQEVILRCVPISNHLYFYWYRQILGQKVEFLVSFYNNEISEKSEIFDDQFSVERPDGSNFTLKIRSTKLEDSAMYFCANVDGLTYNEQFFGPGTRLTVL.